This T cell receptor beta chain was recorded in a study of blood T cell repertoires in COVID-19. Study at large: From the United States, Italy and Spain came samples of acute and convalescent COVID-19. Sources were T cells, B-cell-depleted T cells, or PBMCs; the material itself was cDNA or gDNA.

In the original processing: Amplified reference gene primers provided the basis for estimating nucleated cell counts. TCRdb's copy holds only in-frame clones and misses some; the assay was immunoSEQ multiplex PCR. V, J and clone size derive from that table, while D and trimming were established from the DNA sequence. The table shows some 48,000 clones, with over 75% occurring only once. Sample: peripheral blood. This sequence was found in a man aged 50 or older with active COVID-19.

CDR3 nucleotides: TGTGCCAGCAGCGACGGGGCGCACGTTGGCTACACCTTC. As protein: CASSDGAHVGYTF. The chain combines TRBV6-4 with TRBJ1-2; the D gene is possibly TRBD1 (5 bases). The V gene's germline CDR1 is MRHNA and CDR2 SNTAGT. Trimming cost V 6 bases and J 7 bases, with 15 bases left between them. The CDR3 totals 13 residues.